Listed below are T cell receptor beta chains from one sample, sequenced in a study of CD8 T cells in Susac syndrome. TCRdb passed the immunoSEQ multiplex PCR reads through MiXCR, listing each CDR3 protein once. The sample lists 130,000 to 150,000 distinct CDR3 sequences, nearly 95% occurring once. The sample consisted of CD8+ T cells from PBMCs. These receptors all come from a human donor in good health. The CDR3 runs from the conserved cysteine through the conserved F or W. A D gene is named only where the DNA matches it firmly. The size field is filled for only some rows; it gives once, few, many or a size class.

clone_size: NA; j_call: TRBJ1-5; v_call: TRBV4-2; d_call: NA; cdr3_length: 14; cdr3_nt: TGTGCCAGCAGCCAAGTTTACGGGGAATCGCCCCAGCATTTT; cdr3_aa: CASSQVYGESPQHF
clone_size: NA; j_call: TRBJ1-2; v_call: TRBV20-1; d_call: TRBD1; cdr3_length: 13; cdr3_nt: TGCAGTGCTAGACCAGGGGGTAGCTGGGGCTACACCTTC; cdr3_aa: CSARPGGSWGYTF
clone_size: once; j_call: TRBJ2-7; v_call: TRBV4-2; d_call: TRBD2; cdr3_length: 14; cdr3_nt: TGTGCCAGCAGGGTCGGCGGGAGTGGTTACGAGCAGTACTTC; cdr3_aa: CASRVGGSGYEQYF
clone_size: NA; j_call: TRBJ2-2; v_call: TRBV23-1; d_call: NA; cdr3_length: 14; cdr3_nt: TGCGCCAGCAGTCTGGGACCGAGAACCGGGGAGCTGTTTTTT; cdr3_aa: CASSLGPRTGELFF
clone_size: NA; j_call: TRBJ2-7; v_call: TRBV29-1; d_call: NA; cdr3_length: 11; cdr3_nt: TGCAGCGTTCGGGGTTCCTACGAGCAGTACTTC; cdr3_aa: CSVRGSYEQYF
clone_size: NA; j_call: TRBJ2-2; v_call: TRBV29-1; d_call: NA; cdr3_length: 12; cdr3_nt: TGCAGCGTCACGGATAACACCGGGGAGCTGTTTTTT; cdr3_aa: CSVTDNTGELFF
clone_size: once; j_call: TRBJ2-7; v_call: TRBV27; d_call: TRBD1; cdr3_length: 14; cdr3_nt: TGTGCCAGCAGTTCGACAGGGGGTCTCTACGAGCAGTACTTC; cdr3_aa: CASSSTGGLYEQYF
clone_size: NA; j_call: TRBJ2-5; v_call: TRBV7-8; d_call: NA; cdr3_length: 14; cdr3_nt: TGTGCCAGCAGCTTAGGGGGATGGAAGGAGACCCAGTACTTC; cdr3_aa: CASSLGGWKETQYF
clone_size: NA; j_call: TRBJ2-7; v_call: TRBV5-1; d_call: NA; cdr3_length: 13; cdr3_nt: TGCGCCAGCAGCCTAGGGCCCCGATACGAGCAGTACTTC; cdr3_aa: CASSLGPRYEQYF
clone_size: NA; j_call: TRBJ2-1; v_call: TRBV7-9; d_call: NA; cdr3_length: 14; cdr3_nt: TGTGCCAGCAGCGACCTTGTGACCTACAATGAGCAGTTCTTC; cdr3_aa: CASSDLVTYNEQFF
clone_size: NA; j_call: TRBJ1-2; v_call: TRBV20-1; d_call: NA; cdr3_length: 13; cdr3_nt: TGCAGTGCTTGGGACACCAGAACGTATGGCTACACCTTC; cdr3_aa: CSAWDTRTYGYTF
clone_size: NA; j_call: TRBJ2-5; v_call: TRBV28; d_call: NA; cdr3_length: 12; cdr3_nt: TGTGCCAGCAAACTGGTGGGGGAGACCCAGTACTTC; cdr3_aa: CASKLVGETQYF
clone_size: NA; j_call: TRBJ2-1; v_call: TRBV30; d_call: TRBD2; cdr3_length: 13; cdr3_nt: TGTGCCTGGAGCGGACTAGCGGTGAATGAGCAGTTCTTC; cdr3_aa: CAWSGLAVNEQFF
clone_size: NA; j_call: TRBJ2-1; v_call: TRBV5-6; d_call: TRBD2; cdr3_length: 16; cdr3_nt: TGTGCCAGCAGCTTACTACTAGCGGGATTAGTTAATGAGCAGTTCTTC; cdr3_aa: CASSLLLAGLVNEQFF
clone_size: NA; j_call: TRBJ2-1; v_call: TRBV12-3/TRBV12-4; d_call: TRBD2; cdr3_length: 16; cdr3_nt: TGTGCCAGCAGTTTAGGGACTAGCGGGAGGGGAGGTGAGCAGTTCTTC; cdr3_aa: CASSLGTSGRGGEQFF
clone_size: NA; j_call: TRBJ2-7; v_call: TRBV20-1; d_call: NA; cdr3_length: 13; cdr3_nt: TGCAGTGCTAGCCTCGGGGGTTTGTACGAGCAGTACTTC; cdr3_aa: CSASLGGLYEQYF
clone_size: NA; j_call: TRBJ1-1; v_call: TRBV29-1; d_call: NA; cdr3_length: 11; cdr3_nt: TGCAGCGTCCAGACAGGCGCTGAAGCTTTCTTT; cdr3_aa: CSVQTGAEAFF
clone_size: NA; j_call: TRBJ1-1; v_call: TRBV30; d_call: NA; cdr3_length: 11; cdr3_nt: TGTGCCTGTAAGTTGAACACTGAAGCTTTCTTT; cdr3_aa: CACKLNTEAFF
clone_size: NA; j_call: TRBJ2-3; v_call: TRBV28; d_call: NA; cdr3_length: 14; cdr3_nt: TGTGCCAGCAGCAAGCGGACTAGCACAGATACGCAGTATTTT; cdr3_aa: CASSKRTSTDTQYF
clone_size: NA; j_call: TRBJ2-7; v_call: TRBV12-3/TRBV12-4; d_call: TRBD2; cdr3_length: 16; cdr3_nt: TGTGCCAGCACCCCGGGACTAGCGGGAAATTCCTACGAGCAGTACTTC; cdr3_aa: CASTPGLAGNSYEQYF
clone_size: few; j_call: TRBJ1-2; v_call: TRBV24-1; d_call: TRBD1; cdr3_length: 14; cdr3_nt: TGTGCCACCAGTGATCACGGACAGGCCTATGGCTACACCTTC; cdr3_aa: CATSDHGQAYGYTF
clone_size: NA; j_call: TRBJ2-3; v_call: TRBV7-6; d_call: NA; cdr3_length: 14; cdr3_nt: TGTGCCAGCAGCTTAGCGGGAGGTGTAGATACGCAGTATTTT; cdr3_aa: CASSLAGGVDTQYF
clone_size: NA; j_call: TRBJ2-7; v_call: TRBV20-1; d_call: TRBD2; cdr3_length: 16; cdr3_nt: TGCAGTGCTTTCGGGACTAGCGGGAGGAGATCCTACGAGCAGTACTTC; cdr3_aa: CSAFGTSGRRSYEQYF
clone_size: NA; j_call: TRBJ2-1; v_call: TRBV7-6; d_call: NA; cdr3_length: 12; cdr3_nt: TGTGCCAGCAGCCCCGGTAGCAATGAGCAGTTCTTC; cdr3_aa: CASSPGSNEQFF
clone_size: NA; j_call: TRBJ2-1; v_call: TRBV20-1; d_call: TRBD1; cdr3_length: 15; cdr3_nt: TGCAGTGCTAGCCCGGGACAGGGGACCTACAATGAGCAGTTCTTC; cdr3_aa: CSASPGQGTYNEQFF
clone_size: NA; j_call: TRBJ1-1; v_call: TRBV27; d_call: NA; cdr3_length: 14; cdr3_nt: TGTGCCAGCAGTTTTTCCACCGGGGGGACTGAAGCTTTCTTT; cdr3_aa: CASSFSTGGTEAFF
clone_size: NA; j_call: TRBJ2-1; v_call: TRBV25-1; d_call: NA; cdr3_length: 15; cdr3_nt: TGTGCCAGCAGTGAACCAACAGGGAATCCCAATGAGCAGTTCTTC; cdr3_aa: CASSEPTGNPNEQFF
clone_size: NA; j_call: TRBJ2-1; v_call: TRBV2; d_call: NA; cdr3_length: 11; cdr3_nt: TGTGCCAGCAGCGAGGGGCGTGAGCAGTTCTTC; cdr3_aa: CASSEGREQFF
clone_size: NA; j_call: TRBJ2-1; v_call: TRBV30; d_call: TRBD1; cdr3_length: 15; cdr3_nt: TGTGCCTGGGATACCGGGACAGGGGGCTACAATGAGCAGTTCTTC; cdr3_aa: CAWDTGTGGYNEQFF
clone_size: NA; j_call: TRBJ2-3; v_call: TRBV4-3; d_call: NA; cdr3_length: 14; cdr3_nt: TGCGCCAGCAGCCCAGACTCCTTCACAGATACGCAGTATTTT; cdr3_aa: CASSPDSFTDTQYF
clone_size: NA; j_call: TRBJ2-5; v_call: TRBV5-1; d_call: NA; cdr3_length: 15; cdr3_nt: TGCGCCAGCAGCTTGGGAGGGGTATACGGAGAGACCCAGTACTTC; cdr3_aa: CASSLGGVYGETQYF
clone_size: NA; j_call: TRBJ2-1; v_call: TRBV20-1; d_call: TRBD1; cdr3_length: 15; cdr3_nt: TGCAGTGCTAGAAACGACAGGGTAGCCTACAATGAGCAGTTCTTC; cdr3_aa: CSARNDRVAYNEQFF
clone_size: few; j_call: TRBJ2-1; v_call: TRBV29-1; d_call: NA; cdr3_length: 13; cdr3_nt: TGCAGCGTTTTGGGGTATTCCTACAATGAGCAGTTCTTC; cdr3_aa: CSVLGYSYNEQFF
clone_size: NA; j_call: TRBJ1-1; v_call: TRBV29-1; d_call: NA; cdr3_length: 13; cdr3_nt: TGCAGCGGAGGGGCGACTGGTCTTTCTGAAGCTTTCTTT; cdr3_aa: CSGGATGLSEAFF
clone_size: NA; j_call: TRBJ2-3; v_call: TRBV12-3/TRBV12-4; d_call: NA; cdr3_length: 14; cdr3_nt: TGTGCCAGCAGTTTAACGGGAGTCCCAGATACGCAGTATTTT; cdr3_aa: CASSLTGVPDTQYF
clone_size: NA; j_call: TRBJ1-2; v_call: TRBV12-3/TRBV12-4; d_call: NA; cdr3_length: 13; cdr3_nt: TGTGCCAGCAGTCTGACCCCAGGGATGGGCTACACCTTC; cdr3_aa: CASSLTPGMGYTF
clone_size: NA; j_call: TRBJ1-4; v_call: TRBV20-1; d_call: NA; cdr3_length: 15; cdr3_nt: TGCAGTGCGAGAAATCTAAGGGCGAGTGGTGAAAAACTGTTTTTT; cdr3_aa: CSARNLRASGEKLFF
clone_size: NA; j_call: TRBJ2-3; v_call: TRBV29-1; d_call: NA; cdr3_length: 11; cdr3_nt: TGCAGCGTTGAGGCCCCAGATACGCAGTATTTT; cdr3_aa: CSVEAPDTQYF
clone_size: NA; j_call: TRBJ1-1; v_call: TRBV3-1; d_call: NA; cdr3_length: 15; cdr3_nt: TGTGCCAGCAGCCAAGATGAGGGGGTTGCAACTGAAGCTTTCTTT; cdr3_aa: CASSQDEGVATEAFF
clone_size: NA; j_call: TRBJ2-4; v_call: TRBV4-3; d_call: TRBD1; cdr3_length: 15; cdr3_nt: TGCGCCAGCAGCCAAGAGTCGAGGGGGCCCGGCATTCAGTACTTC; cdr3_aa: CASSQESRGPGIQYF
clone_size: NA; j_call: TRBJ2-3; v_call: TRBV20-1; d_call: TRBD2; cdr3_length: 14; cdr3_nt: TGCAGTGCTCCCGGACTAGCGGGAGGAGATACGCAGTATTTT; cdr3_aa: CSAPGLAGGDTQYF
clone_size: NA; j_call: TRBJ1-5; v_call: TRBV27; d_call: NA; cdr3_length: 14; cdr3_nt: TGTGCCAGCAGTTTAGGCAGCACCCTGTGGCCCCAGCATTTT; cdr3_aa: CASSLGSTLWPQHF
clone_size: NA; j_call: TRBJ2-2; v_call: TRBV20-1; d_call: NA; cdr3_length: 15; cdr3_nt: TGCAGTGCTAGAGAGCCAACTAGCTCTACCGGGGAGCTGTTTTTT; cdr3_aa: CSAREPTSSTGELFF
clone_size: NA; j_call: TRBJ2-7; v_call: TRBV11-1; d_call: NA; cdr3_length: 14; cdr3_nt: TGTGCCAGCAGCTTCGGTCAGGGTTACGAAGAGCAGTACTTC; cdr3_aa: CASSFGQGYEEQYF
clone_size: few; j_call: TRBJ2-7; v_call: TRBV27; d_call: TRBD1; cdr3_length: 14; cdr3_nt: TGTGCCAGCAGTTTGGGACAGGGGACATACGAGCAGTACTTC; cdr3_aa: CASSLGQGTYEQYF
clone_size: NA; j_call: TRBJ2-3; v_call: TRBV27; d_call: NA; cdr3_length: 15; cdr3_nt: TGTGCCAGCAGTTTCTGGGGGCCCGACACAGATACGCAGTATTTT; cdr3_aa: CASSFWGPDTDTQYF
clone_size: NA; j_call: TRBJ2-7; v_call: TRBV4-3; d_call: NA; cdr3_length: 13; cdr3_nt: TGCGCCAGCAGCCAAGATGACGGTTGGGAGCAGTACTTC; cdr3_aa: CASSQDDGWEQYF
clone_size: NA; j_call: TRBJ2-3; v_call: TRBV29-1; d_call: TRBD1; cdr3_length: 15; cdr3_nt: TGCAGCACAGAGACAGGGGAGCTTGTCACAGATACGCAGTATTTT; cdr3_aa: CSTETGELVTDTQYF